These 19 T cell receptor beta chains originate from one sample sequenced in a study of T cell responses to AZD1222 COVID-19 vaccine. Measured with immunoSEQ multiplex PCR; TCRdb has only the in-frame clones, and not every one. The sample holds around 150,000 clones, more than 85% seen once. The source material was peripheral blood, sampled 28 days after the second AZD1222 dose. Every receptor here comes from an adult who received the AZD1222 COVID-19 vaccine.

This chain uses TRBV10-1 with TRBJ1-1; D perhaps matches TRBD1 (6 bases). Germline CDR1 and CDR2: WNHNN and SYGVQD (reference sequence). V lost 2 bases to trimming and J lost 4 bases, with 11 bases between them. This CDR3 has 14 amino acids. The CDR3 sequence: CASSEVRGGTEAFF. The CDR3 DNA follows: TGCGCCAGCAGTGAGGTCAGGGGCGGCACTGAAGCTTTCTTT.

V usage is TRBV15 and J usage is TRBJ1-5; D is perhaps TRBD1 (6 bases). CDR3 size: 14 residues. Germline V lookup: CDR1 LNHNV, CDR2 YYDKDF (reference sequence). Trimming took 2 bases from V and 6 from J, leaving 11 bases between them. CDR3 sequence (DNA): TGTGCCACCAGCAGAACAGGGTCCACTCAGCCCCAGCATTTT. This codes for CATSRTGSTQPQHF. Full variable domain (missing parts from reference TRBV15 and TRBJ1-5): DAMVIQNPRYQVTQFGKPVTLSCSQTLNHNVMYWYQQKSSQAPKLLFHYYDKDFNNEADTPDNFQSRRPNTSFCFLDIRSPGLGDTAMYLCATSRTGSTQPQHFGDGTRLSIL.

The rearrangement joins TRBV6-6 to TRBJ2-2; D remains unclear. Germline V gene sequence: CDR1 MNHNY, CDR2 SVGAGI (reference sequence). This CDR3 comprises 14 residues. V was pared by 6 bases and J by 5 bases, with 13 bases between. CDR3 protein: CASSARWATGELFF. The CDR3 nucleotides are TGTGCCAGCAGCGCCCGGTGGGCAACCGGGGAGCTGTTTTTT.

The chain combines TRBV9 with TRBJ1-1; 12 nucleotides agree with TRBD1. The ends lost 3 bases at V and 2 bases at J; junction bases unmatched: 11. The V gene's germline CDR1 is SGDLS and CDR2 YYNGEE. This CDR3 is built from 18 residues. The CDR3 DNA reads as TGTGCCAGCAGCGGCGGGATGGGACAGGGGGCCGTCAACACTGAAGCTTTCTTT. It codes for CASSGGMGQGAVNTEAFF.

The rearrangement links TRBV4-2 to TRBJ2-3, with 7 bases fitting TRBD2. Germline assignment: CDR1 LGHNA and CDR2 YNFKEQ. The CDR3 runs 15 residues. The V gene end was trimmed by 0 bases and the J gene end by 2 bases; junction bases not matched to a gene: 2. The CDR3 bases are TGTGCCAGCAGCCAAGAACTAGCGCCCACAGATACGCAGTATTTT. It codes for CASSQELAPTDTQYF.

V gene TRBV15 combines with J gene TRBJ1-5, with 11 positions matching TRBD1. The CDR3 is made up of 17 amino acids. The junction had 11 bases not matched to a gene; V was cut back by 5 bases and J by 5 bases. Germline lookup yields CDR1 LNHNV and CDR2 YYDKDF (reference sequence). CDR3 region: CATSFRTGGAIYQPQHF. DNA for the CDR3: TGTGCCACCAGCTTCCGGACAGGGGGCGCAATATATCAGCCCCAGCATTTT.

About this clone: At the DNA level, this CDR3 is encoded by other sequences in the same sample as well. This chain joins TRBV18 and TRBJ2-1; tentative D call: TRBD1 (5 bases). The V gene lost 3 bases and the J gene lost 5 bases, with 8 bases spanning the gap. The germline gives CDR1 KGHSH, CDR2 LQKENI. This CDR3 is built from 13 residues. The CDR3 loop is CASSPSQDNEQFF. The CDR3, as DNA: TGTGCCAGCTCACCTTCACAGGACAATGAGCAGTTCTTC.

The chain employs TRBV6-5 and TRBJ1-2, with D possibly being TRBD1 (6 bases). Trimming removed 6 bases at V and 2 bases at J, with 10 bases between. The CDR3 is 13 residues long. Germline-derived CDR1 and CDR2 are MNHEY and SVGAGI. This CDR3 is CASRRTENYGYTF. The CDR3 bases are TGTGCCAGCAGGAGGACAGAGAACTATGGCTACACCTTC.

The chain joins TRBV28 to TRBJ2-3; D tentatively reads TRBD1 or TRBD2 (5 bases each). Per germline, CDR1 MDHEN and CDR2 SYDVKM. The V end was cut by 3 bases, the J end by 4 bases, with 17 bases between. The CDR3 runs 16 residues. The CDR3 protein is CASSLEAGIRADTQYF. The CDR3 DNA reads TGTGCCAGCAGTTTGGAGGCAGGGATCCGGGCAGATACGCAGTATTTT.

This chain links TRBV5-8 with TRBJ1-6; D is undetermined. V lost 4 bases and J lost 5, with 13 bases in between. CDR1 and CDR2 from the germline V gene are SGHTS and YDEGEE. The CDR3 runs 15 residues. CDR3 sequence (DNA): TGTGCCAGCAGCGGGCGGGCAGCTAATAATTCACCCCTCCACTTT. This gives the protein CASSGRAANNSPLHF.

The CDR3 protein is CAWSVLSGGYTF. The DNA of the CDR3 is TGTGCCTGGAGTGTACTTTCAGGTGGCTACACCTTC. The chain is built from TRBV30 and TRBJ1-2; D gene ambiguous. Germline CDR1 is GTSNPN and CDR2 is SVGIG (reference sequence). The CDR3 has 12 residues. V lost 0 bases and J 7 bases, leaving 9 bases between the germline ends.

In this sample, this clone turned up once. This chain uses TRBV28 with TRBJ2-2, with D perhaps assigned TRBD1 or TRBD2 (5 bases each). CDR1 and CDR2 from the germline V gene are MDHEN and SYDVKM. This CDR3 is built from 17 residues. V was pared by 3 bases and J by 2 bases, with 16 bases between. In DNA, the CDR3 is TGTGCCAGCAGTTTTCTAGCCAGGGTTACAAACACCGGGGAGCTGTTTTTT. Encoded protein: CASSFLARVTNTGELFF. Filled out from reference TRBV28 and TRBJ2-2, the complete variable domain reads DVKVTQSSRYLVKRTGEKVFLECVQDMDHENMFWYRQDPGLGLRLIYFSYDVKMKEKGDIPEGYSVSREKKERFSLILESASTNQTSMYLCASSFLARVTNTGELFFGEGSRLTVL.

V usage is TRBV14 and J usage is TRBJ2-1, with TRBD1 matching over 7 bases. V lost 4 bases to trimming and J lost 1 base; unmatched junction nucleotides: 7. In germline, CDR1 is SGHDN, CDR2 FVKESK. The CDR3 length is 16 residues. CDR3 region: CASSPQTGPSYNEQFF. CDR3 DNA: TGTGCCAGCAGCCCTCAGACAGGGCCTTCCTACAATGAGCAGTTCTTC.

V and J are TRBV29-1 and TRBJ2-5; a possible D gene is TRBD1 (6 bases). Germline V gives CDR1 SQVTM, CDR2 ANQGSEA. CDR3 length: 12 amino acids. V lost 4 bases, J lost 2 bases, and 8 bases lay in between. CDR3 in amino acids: CSVARGQETQYF. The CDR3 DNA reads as TGCAGCGTTGCCAGGGGACAAGAGACCCAGTACTTC.

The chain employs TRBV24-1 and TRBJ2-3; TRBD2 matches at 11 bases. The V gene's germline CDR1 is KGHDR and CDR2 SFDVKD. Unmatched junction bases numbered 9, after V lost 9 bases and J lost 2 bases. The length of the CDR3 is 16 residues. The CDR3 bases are TGTGCCACCGGATGGGGGACTAGCGGATTCACAGATACGCAGTATTTT. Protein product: CATGWGTSGFTDTQYF.

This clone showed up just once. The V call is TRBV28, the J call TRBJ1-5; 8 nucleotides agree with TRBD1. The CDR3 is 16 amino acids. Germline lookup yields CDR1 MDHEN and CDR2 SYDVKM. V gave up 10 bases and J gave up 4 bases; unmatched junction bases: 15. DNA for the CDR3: TGTGCCACCTCTACTATTTCCCGGACAGGGAATCAGCCCCAGCATTTT. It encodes CATSTISRTGNQPQHF. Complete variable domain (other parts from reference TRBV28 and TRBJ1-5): DVKVTQSSRYLVKRTGEKVFLECVQDMDHENMFWYRQDPGLGLRLIYFSYDVKMKEKGDIPEGYSVSREKKERFSLILESASTNQTSMYLCATSTISRTGNQPQHFGDGTRLSIL.

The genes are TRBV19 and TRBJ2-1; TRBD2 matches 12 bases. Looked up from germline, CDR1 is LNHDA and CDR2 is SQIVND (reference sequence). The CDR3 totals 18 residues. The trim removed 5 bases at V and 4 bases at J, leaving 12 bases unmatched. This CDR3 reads CASSSLSGTSGRYNEQFF. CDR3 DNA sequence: TGTGCCAGTAGTTCCCTCTCCGGGACTAGCGGGCGATACAATGAGCAGTTCTTC.

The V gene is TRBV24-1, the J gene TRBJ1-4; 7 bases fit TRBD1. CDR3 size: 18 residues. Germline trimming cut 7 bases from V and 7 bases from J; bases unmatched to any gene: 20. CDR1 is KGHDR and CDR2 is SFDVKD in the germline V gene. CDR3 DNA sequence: TGTGCCACCAGCGCGGCCAAGAACAGGGGTCTCGGCGCTGAAAAACTGTTTTTT. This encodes CATSAAKNRGLGAEKLFF.

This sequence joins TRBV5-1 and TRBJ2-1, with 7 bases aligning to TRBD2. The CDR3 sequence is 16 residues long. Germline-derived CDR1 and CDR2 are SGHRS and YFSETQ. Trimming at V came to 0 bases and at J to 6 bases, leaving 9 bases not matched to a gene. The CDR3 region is CASSLAAGSGVNEQFF. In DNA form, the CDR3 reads TGCGCCAGCAGCTTGGCAGCGGGGAGTGGGGTCAATGAGCAGTTCTTC. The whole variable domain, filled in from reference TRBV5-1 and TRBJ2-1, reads KAGVTQTPRYLIKTRGQQVTLSCSPISGHRSVSWYQQTPGQGLQFLFEYFSETQRNKGNFPGRFSGRQFSNSRSEMNVSTLELGDSALYLCASSLAAGSGVNEQFFGPGTRLTVL.